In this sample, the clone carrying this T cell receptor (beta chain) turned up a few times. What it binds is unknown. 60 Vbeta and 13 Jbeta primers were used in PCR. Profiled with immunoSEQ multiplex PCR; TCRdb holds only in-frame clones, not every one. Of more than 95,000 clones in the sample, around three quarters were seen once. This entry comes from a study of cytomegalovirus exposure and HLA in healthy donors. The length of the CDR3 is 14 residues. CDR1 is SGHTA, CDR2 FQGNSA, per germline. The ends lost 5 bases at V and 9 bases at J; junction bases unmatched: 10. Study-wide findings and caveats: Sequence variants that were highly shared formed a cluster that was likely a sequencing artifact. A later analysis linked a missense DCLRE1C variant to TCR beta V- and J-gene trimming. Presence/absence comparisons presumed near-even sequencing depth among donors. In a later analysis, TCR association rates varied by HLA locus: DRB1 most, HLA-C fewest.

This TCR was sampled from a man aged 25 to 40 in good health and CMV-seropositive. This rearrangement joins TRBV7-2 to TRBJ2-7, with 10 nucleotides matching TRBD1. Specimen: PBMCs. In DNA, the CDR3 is TGTGCCAGCAGCCACGGACAGGGGGTTGGCGTGCAGTACTTC. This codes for CASSHGQGVGVQYF.